Listed below are T cell receptor beta chains from one sample, sequenced in a study of CXCR3-negative and CXCR3-positive naive CD8 T cells. TCRdb reprocessed the 5' RACE reads and keeps a single row for each CDR3 protein, giving no DNA. Its listing shows 50,000 to 60,000 distinct CDR3 sequences. Sequencing was performed on naive CXCR3+ CD8+ T cells from blood. The receptors stem from a human donor in good health. Some clones in this sample may be carry-over from other donors' samples. Both conserved end residues are part of each CDR3.

j_call v_call cdr3_aa
TRBJ1-1 TRBV12-3/TRBV12-4 CASSSLTGKDTEAFF
TRBJ1-1 TRBV7-3 CASSPGAATEAFF
TRBJ1-1 TRBV7-6 CASSLSNSLNTEAFF
TRBJ1-1 TRBV12-3/TRBV12-4 CASSFSEDTEAFF
TRBJ1-2 TRBV7-2 CASSYTTSYGYTF
TRBJ2-7 TRBV27 CASSLREWSPREQYF
TRBJ1-2 TRBV6-5 CASSPDNNYGYTF
TRBJ2-1 TRBV7-3 CASSSGLAGGLSSYNEQFF
TRBJ2-7 TRBV29-1 CSVEGRGVEQYF
TRBJ2-5 TRBV4-1 CASSQDHNFLAGNLGTQYF
TRBJ2-1 TRBV4-3 CASSQDHQGFRYNEQFF
TRBJ2-7 TRBV20-1 CSARGPTPSGGSYEQYF
TRBJ2-2 TRBV13 CASSPSGTSGGTNTGELFF
TRBJ2-1 TRBV7-3 CASSLSPARGYHEQFF
TRBJ2-7 TRBV7-9 CASSLAVGLVSYEQYF
TRBJ2-7 TRBV27 CASIPRQGPYEQYF
TRBJ1-2 TRBV7-3 CASSLTVDPYGYTF
TRBJ1-1 TRBV7-9 CASTIQGTEAFF
TRBJ1-1 TRBV6-5 CASPPPGGAWDTEAFF
TRBJ1-1 TRBV7-8 CASSSVAGWNTEAFF
TRBJ2-1 TRBV4-2 CASSQGSGGHGEQFF
TRBJ2-4 TRBV7-3 CASSLTSGDVQYF
TRBJ2-5 TRBV5-1 CASSLIVNQETQYF
TRBJ2-7 TRBV9 CASNRGGNEQYF
TRBJ2-1 TRBV25-1 CASSEGQRDEQFF
TRBJ1-5 TRBV10-3 CAISESGSGGNQPQHF
TRBJ2-7 TRBV12-3/TRBV12-4 CASRETGTDSYEQYF
TRBJ2-5 TRBV11-3 CASSPRNQETQYF
TRBJ2-7 TRBV29-1 CSVVAWTGIYEQYF
TRBJ2-2 TRBV25-1 CASSEVSLAAGELFF
TRBJ2-2 TRBV4-3 CASSQDRSLNTGELFF
TRBJ2-2 TRBV15 CATRLNLNTGELFF
TRBJ2-3 TRBV6-1 CASSSLAGGADTQYF
TRBJ2-1 TRBV6-5 CASRGQWSNEQFF
TRBJ2-1 TRBV7-9 CASRPLAVRSNEQFF
TRBJ2-5 TRBV12-3/TRBV12-4 CASSPPQQSVLETQYF
TRBJ2-7 TRBV3-1 CASSQGETSGSYEQYF
TRBJ1-1 TRBV7-9 CASSIRATGDGYTEAFF
TRBJ1-1 TRBV12-3/TRBV12-4 CASRGPTPSGEAFF
TRBJ2-1 TRBV28 CASRDRAGYVNEQFF
TRBJ1-3 TRBV6-6 CASSYSVGERPPGNTIYF
TRBJ2-1 TRBV29-1 CSVEDSPERGLVGEQFF
TRBJ2-1 TRBV7-3 CASSAAVYNEQFF